This T cell receptor (beta chain) derives from a study of T cell repertoires in MIS-A myocarditis. This table comes from immunoSEQ multiplex PCR, and its TCRdb copy is limited to in-frame clones, with some not included. Of 11,000 or so clones detected, roughly four fifths appear once; the ten largest clones hold approximately 28%. CDR1 and CDR2 (germline): SGHTA, FQGNSA. The CDR3 covers 13 residues. V was cut by 5 bases and J by 1 base, with 8 bases left in between. The rearrangement uses TRBV7-2 and TRBJ1-1, with D hard to call. Source material: right ventricle heart tissue obtained at autopsy. The TCR was taken from a man in his late teens or twenties with fulminant myocarditis from multisystem inflammatory syndrome in adults (MIS-A) after COVID-19. Here the CDR3 reads CASSPQANTEAFF. The CDR3 region has the DNA TGTGCCAGCAGCCCGCAGGCGAACACTGAAGCTTTCTTT.